This T cell receptor beta chain was captured in a study of T cell responses to AZD1222 COVID-19 vaccine. The repertoire was sequenced with immunoSEQ multiplex PCR; TCRdb's copy has only in-frame clones and lacks some. Of around 99,000 clones listed, 88% were seen once; the top ten hold around a sixth. Study results and caveats: Donors skewed white British and female; clonal diversity was possibly underestimated.

Only one count was recorded for this clone. What it recognizes is unknown. Germline values: CDR1 MNHEY, CDR2 SMNVEV (reference sequence). V lost 3 bases, J lost 5 bases, and 23 bases stayed unmatched. There are 22 residues in the CDR3. The gene calls are TRBV27 and TRBJ2-5, with 14 positions matching TRBD2. The sequence was obtained from an adult in good health. The sequenced sample was peripheral blood, obtained on day 0 of AZD1222 vaccination. CDR3 DNA: TGTGCCAGCAGTTTTCGGTCAGGGGGGACTAGCGGGAGCCCCGCGGGTGGGGAGACCCAGTACTTC. Protein product: CASSFRSGGTSGSPAGGETQYF.